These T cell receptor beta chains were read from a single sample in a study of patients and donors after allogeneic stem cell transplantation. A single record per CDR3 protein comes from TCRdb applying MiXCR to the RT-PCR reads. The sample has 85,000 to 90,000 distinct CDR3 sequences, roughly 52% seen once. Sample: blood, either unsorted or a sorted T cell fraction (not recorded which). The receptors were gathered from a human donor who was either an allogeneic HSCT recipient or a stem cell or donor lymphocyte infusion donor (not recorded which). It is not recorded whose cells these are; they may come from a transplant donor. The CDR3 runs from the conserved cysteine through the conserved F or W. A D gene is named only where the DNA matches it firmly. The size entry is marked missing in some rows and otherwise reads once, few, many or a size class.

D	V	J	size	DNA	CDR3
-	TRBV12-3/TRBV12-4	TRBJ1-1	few	TGTGCCAGCAGTCCGAGGGTTCAGGGTGCGAACACTGAAGCTTTCTTT	CASSPRVQGANTEAFF
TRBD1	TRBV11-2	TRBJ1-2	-	TGTGCCAGCAGCTTAGCCGGACAGGGATCTGGCTACACCTTC	CASSLAGQGSGYTF
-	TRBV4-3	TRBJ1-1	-	TGCGCCAGCAGCCAAGATGGAATGCCGGGGATGAACACTGAAGCTTTCTTT	CASSQDGMPGMNTEAFF
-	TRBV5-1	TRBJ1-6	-	TGCGCCAGCAGCTTCGGACAGACGTCTAATTCACCCCTCCACTTT	CASSFGQTSNSPLHF
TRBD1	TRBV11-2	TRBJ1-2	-	TGTGCCAGCAGCTCAATACAGGGGGCAAACTATGGCTACACCTTC	CASSSIQGANYGYTF
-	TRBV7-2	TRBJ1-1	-	TGTGCCAGCAGCTTAATCTCCCAGGGTAGAGCTTTCTTT	CASSLISQGRAFF
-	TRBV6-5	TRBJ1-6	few	TGTGCCAGCAGTTATTCAAGTCCTTCACCCCTCCACTTT	CASSYSSPSPLHF
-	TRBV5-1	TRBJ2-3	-	TGCGCCAGCAGCTTGCAACGGCCGGGGACAGATACGCAGTATTTT	CASSLQRPGTDTQYF
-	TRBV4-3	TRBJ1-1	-	TGCGCCAGCAGCCAAGGGGTGGTCACTGAAGCTTTCTTT	CASSQGVVTEAFF
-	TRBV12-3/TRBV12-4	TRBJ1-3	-	TGTGCCAGCAGTTCCCTTGCTGGAAACACCATATATTTT	CASSSLAGNTIYF
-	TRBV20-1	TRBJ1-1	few	TGCAGTGCCACGACAGCCTTTGCTGAAGCTTTCTTT	CSATTAFAEAFF
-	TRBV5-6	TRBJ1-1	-	TGTGCCAGCAGCCCCGAGGGCCGTACAACGAACACTGAAGCTTTCTTT	CASSPEGRTTNTEAFF
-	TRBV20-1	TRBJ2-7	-	TGCAGTGCTAATAGACAGGAATATACCTACGAGCAGTACTTC	CSANRQEYTYEQYF
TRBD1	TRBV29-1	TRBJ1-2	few	TGCAGCGTTGGAGGACAGGGGGCCGGCTACACCTTC	CSVGGQGAGYTF
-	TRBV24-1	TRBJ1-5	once	TGTGCCACCAGTGGGACCGAGTATAGCAATCAGCCCCAGCATTTT	CATSGTEYSNQPQHF
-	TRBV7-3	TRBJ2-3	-	TGTGCCAGCACCTGCCTAGGGACAGATACGCAGTATTTT	CASTCLGTDTQYF
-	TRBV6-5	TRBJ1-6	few	TGTGCCAGCAGTACGGAGACAGAGAATTCACCCCTCCACTTT	CASSTETENSPLHF
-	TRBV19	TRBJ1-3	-	TGTGCCAGTACCGATTACACATTCGACCAGGGCTCTGGAAACACCATATATTTT	CASTDYTFDQGSGNTIYF
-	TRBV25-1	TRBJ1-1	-	TGTGCCAGCAGTGAATCGGAGTCGGGCGGTATGTTTACTGAAGCTTTCTTT	CASSESESGGMFTEAFF
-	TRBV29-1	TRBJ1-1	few	TGCAGCGTTCGCGGGACCCTGGGAGCTTTCTTT	CSVRGTLGAFF
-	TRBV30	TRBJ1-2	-	TGTGCCTCCACCCCAGGGGCCCATGGCTACACCTTC	CASTPGAHGYTF
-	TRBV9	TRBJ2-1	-	TGTGCCAGCAGCGTAGAGGGGAGGGGGAATGAGCAGTTCTTC	CASSVEGRGNEQFF
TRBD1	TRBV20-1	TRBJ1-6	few	TGCAGTGCTCCCTGGGACAGGGGTGATTCACCCCTCCACTTT	CSAPWDRGDSPLHF
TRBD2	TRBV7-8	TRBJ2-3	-	TGTGCCAGCAGCGCCACGACTAGCGGGAGAGGGCCAGATACGCAGTATTTT	CASSATTSGRGPDTQYF
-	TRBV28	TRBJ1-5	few	TGTGCCAGCAGAGACAGCTATCAGCCCCAGCATTTT	CASRDSYQPQHF
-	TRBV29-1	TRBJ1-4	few	TGCAGCGTCGGACTAAATGAAAAACTGTTTTTT	CSVGLNEKLFF
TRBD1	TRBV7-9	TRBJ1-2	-	TGTGCCAGCAGCCCTCGCCCCGGGACAGGGCACGGCTACACCTTC	CASSPRPGTGHGYTF
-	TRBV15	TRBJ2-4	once	TGTGCCACCAGCAGAGCGCCGGGGGGCGCCAAAAACATTCAGTACTTC	CATSRAPGGAKNIQYF
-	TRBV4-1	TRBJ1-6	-	TGCGCCAGCAGCCAATTAGGGGAATCACCCCTCCACTTT	CASSQLGESPLHF
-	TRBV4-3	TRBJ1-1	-	TGCGCCAGCAGCCAAGATCGGGAGATGAACACTGAAGCTTTCTTT	CASSQDREMNTEAFF
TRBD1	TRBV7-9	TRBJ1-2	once	TGTGCCAGCAGCGCCACAGGGGACGGCTACACCTTC	CASSATGDGYTF
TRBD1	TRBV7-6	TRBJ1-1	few	TGTGCCAGCAGCGAATCTTGGAGACAGGGGGCGCGAACTGAAGCTTTCTTT	CASSESWRQGARTEAFF
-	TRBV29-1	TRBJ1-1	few	TGCAGCGTTGAAGGGTTAGGTAGGCCGGATGAAGCTTTCTTT	CSVEGLGRPDEAFF
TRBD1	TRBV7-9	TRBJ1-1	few	TGTGCCAGCAGCTTAGGGGACAGGTCCACTGAAGCTTTCTTT	CASSLGDRSTEAFF